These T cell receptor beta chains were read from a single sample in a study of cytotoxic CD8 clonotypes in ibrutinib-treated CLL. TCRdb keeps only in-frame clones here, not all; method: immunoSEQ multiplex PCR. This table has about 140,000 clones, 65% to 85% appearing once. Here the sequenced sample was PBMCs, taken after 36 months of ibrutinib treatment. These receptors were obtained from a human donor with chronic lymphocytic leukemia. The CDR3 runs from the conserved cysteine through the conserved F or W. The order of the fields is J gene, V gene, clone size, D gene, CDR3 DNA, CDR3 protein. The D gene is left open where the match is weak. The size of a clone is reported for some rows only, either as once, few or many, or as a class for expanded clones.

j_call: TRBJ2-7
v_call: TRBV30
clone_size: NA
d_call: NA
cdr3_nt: TGTGCCTGGAGCGTCACCCTCCAAACCAACAGGGACCACGAGCAGTACTTC
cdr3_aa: CAWSVTLQTNRDHEQYF

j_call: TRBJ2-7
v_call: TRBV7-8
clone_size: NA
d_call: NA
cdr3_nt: TGTGCCAGCAGCCCTCCCCGGACCTTC
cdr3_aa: CASSPPRTF

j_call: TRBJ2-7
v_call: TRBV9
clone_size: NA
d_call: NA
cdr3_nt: TGTGCCAGCAGCGTAGGGGGTAGCGGCTACGAGCAGTACTTC
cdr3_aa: CASSVGGSGYEQYF

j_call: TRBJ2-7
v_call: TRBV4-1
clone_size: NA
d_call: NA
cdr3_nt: TGCGCCAGCAGCCAAGGGTTAAGCGTGTGGGGCGAGCAGTACTTC
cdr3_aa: CASSQGLSVWGEQYF

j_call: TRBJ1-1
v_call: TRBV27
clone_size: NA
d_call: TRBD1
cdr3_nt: TGTGCCAGCAGTTTTAACAGGGGCACTGAAGCTTTCTTT
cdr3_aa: CASSFNRGTEAFF

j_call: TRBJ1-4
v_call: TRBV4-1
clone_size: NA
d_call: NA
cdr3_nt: TGCGCCAGCAGCCCAAGCTTCGGGGGAAAACTGTTTTTT
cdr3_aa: CASSPSFGGKLFF

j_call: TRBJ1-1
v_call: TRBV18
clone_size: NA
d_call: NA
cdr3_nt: TGTGCCAGCTCACCGCGTACTACAGAGAACACTGAAGCTTTCTTT
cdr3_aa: CASSPRTTENTEAFF

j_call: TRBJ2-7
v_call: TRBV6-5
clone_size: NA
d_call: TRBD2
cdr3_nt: TGTGCCAGCAGTTACTTGCGGGGGACCTACGAGCAGTACTTC
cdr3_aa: CASSYLRGTYEQYF

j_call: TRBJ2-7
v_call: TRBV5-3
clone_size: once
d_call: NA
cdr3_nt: TGTGCCAGAAGCTTCGCTAGGCCCTACGAGCAGTACTTC
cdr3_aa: CARSFARPYEQYF

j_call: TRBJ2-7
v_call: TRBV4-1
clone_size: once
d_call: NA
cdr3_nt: TGCGCCAGCAGCCGAGACAGCCTCAACTACGAGCAGTACTTC
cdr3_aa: CASSRDSLNYEQYF

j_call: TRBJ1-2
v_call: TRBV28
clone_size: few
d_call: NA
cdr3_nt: TGTGCCAGCACGGGCAGGCTTAACTATGGCTACACCTTC
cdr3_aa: CASTGRLNYGYTF

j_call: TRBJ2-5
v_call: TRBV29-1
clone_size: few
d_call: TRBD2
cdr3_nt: TGCAGCGTGGGACTACGGGAGACCCAGTACTTC
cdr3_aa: CSVGLRETQYF

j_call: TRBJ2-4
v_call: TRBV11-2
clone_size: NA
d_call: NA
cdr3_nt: TGTGCCAGCAGCTTAGGTGGAGTGAACATTCAGTACTTC
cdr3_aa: CASSLGGVNIQYF

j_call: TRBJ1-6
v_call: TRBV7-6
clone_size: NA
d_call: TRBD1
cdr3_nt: TGTGCCAGCAGCAACCCGATCCGGGACAGGAATTCACCCCTCCACTTT
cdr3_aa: CASSNPIRDRNSPLHF

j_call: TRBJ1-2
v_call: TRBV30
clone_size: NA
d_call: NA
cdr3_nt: TGTGCCTGGAGTCTGTTCTATGGCTACACCTTC
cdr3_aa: CAWSLFYGYTF

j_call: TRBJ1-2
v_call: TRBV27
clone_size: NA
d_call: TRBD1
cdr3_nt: TGTGCCAGCAGTGGACAGGGGGCCTCGTTTGAGGGCTACACCTTC
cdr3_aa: CASSGQGASFEGYTF

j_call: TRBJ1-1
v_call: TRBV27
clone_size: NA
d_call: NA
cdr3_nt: TGTGCCAGCCGGAAGGGTGAGAACACTGAAGCTTTCTTT
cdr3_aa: CASRKGENTEAFF